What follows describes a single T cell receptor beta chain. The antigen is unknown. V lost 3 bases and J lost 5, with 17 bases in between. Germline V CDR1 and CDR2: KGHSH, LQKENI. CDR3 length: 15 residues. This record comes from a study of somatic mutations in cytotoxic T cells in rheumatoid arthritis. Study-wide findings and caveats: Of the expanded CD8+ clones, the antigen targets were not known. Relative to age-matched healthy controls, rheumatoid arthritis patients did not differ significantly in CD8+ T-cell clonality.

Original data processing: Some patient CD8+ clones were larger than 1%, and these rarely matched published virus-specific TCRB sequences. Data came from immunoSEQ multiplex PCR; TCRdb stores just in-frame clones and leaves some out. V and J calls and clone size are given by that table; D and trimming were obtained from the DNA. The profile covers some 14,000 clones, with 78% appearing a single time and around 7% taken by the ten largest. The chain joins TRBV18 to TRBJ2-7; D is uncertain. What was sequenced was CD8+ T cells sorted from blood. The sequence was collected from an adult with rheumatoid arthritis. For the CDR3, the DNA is TGTGCCAGCTCACCCGACCGAGCCTACCTCCACGAGCAGTACTTC. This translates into CASSPDRAYLHEQYF.